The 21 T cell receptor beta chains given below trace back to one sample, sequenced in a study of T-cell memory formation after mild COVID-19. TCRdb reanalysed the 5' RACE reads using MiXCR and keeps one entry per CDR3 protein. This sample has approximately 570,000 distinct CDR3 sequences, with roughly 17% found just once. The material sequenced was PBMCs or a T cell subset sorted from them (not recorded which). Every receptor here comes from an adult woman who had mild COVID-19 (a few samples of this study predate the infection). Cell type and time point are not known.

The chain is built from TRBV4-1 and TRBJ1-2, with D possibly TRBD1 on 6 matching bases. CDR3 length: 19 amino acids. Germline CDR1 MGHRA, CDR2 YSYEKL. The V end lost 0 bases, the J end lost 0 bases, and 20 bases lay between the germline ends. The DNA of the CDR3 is TGCGCCAGCAGCCAAGATTTGGGGGCCTCCACGGTAGCTAACTATGGCTACACCTTC. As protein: CASSQDLGASTVANYGYTF.

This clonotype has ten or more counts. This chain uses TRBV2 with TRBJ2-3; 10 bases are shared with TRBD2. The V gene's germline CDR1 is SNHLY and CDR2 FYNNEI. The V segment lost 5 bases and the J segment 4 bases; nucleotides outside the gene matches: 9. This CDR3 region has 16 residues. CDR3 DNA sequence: TGTGCCAGCAGTAGTCGTCTAGCGGGGGTCGCAGATACGCAGTATTTT. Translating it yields CASSSRLAGVADTQYF.

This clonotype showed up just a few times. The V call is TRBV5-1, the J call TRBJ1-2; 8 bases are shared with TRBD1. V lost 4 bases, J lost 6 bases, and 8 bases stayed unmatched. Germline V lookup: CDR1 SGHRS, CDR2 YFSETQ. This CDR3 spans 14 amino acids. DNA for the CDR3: TGCGCCAGCAGCCTAGGACAGGGACGCGATGGCTACACCTTC. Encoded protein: CASSLGQGRDGYTF.

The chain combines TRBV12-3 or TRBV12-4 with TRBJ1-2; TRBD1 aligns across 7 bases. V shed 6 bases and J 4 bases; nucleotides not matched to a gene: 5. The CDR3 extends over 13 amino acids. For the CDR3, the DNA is TGTGCCAGCAGAAAAACAGGGGCCTATGGCTACACCTTC. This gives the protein CASRKTGAYGYTF.

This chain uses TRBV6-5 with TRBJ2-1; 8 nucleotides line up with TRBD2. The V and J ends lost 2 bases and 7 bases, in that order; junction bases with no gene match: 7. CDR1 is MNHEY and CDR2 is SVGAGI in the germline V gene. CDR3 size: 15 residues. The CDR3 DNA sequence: TGTGCCAGCAGTTACACCGTAGCGGGGCAGAATGAGCAGTTCTTC. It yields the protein CASSYTVAGQNEQFF.

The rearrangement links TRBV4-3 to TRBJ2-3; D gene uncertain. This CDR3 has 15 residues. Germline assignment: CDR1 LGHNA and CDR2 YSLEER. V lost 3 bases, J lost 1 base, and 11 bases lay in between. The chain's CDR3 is CASSHFGGGTDTQYF. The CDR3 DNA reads TGCGCCAGCAGCCATTTTGGCGGAGGCACAGATACGCAGTATTTT.

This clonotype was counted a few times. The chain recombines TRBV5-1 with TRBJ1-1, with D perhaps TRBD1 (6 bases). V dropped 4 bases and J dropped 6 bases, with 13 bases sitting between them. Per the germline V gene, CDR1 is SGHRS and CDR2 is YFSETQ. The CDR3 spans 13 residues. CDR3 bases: TGCGCCAGCAGCCTAGACAGGAGCTCTGAAGCTTTCTTT. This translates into CASSLDRSSEAFF.

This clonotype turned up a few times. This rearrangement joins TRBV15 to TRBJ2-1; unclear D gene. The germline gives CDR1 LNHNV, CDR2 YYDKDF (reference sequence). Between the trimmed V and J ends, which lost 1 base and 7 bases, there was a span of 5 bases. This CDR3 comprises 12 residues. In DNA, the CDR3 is TGTGCCACCAGCAGAGTCGGTAATGAGCAGTTCTTC. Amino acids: CATSRVGNEQFF.

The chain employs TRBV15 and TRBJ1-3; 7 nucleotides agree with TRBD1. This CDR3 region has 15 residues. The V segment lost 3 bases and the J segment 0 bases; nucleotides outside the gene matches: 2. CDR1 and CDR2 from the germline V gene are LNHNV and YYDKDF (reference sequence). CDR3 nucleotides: TGTGCCACCAGCAGGGGACAGAACTCTGGAAACACCATATATTTT. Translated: CATSRGQNSGNTIYF.

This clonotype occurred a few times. This CDR3 is CASSRELLAGSYEQYF. The DNA for the CDR3 is TGTGCCAGCAGCAGAGAGTTATTAGCGGGGAGCTACGAGCAGTACTTC. The V gene is TRBV7-9, the J gene TRBJ2-7; 8 nucleotides line up with TRBD2. Germline CDR1 reads SEHNR; CDR2 reads FQNEAQ (reference sequence). The CDR3 extends over 16 amino acids. With V trimmed by 5 bases and J by 3 bases, 12 bases remained unmatched.

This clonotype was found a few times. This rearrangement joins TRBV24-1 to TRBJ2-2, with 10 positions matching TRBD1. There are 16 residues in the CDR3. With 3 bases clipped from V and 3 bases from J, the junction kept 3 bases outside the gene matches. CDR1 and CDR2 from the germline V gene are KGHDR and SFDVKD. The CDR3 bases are TGTGCCACCAGTGATCCCGGGACAGGGGACACCGGGGAGCTGTTTTTT. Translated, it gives CATSDPGTGDTGELFF.

The CDR3: CASSDEAGGLSPLHF. Here the CDR3 DNA reads TGTGCCAGCAGTGACGAGGCAGGGGGCCTTTCACCCCTCCACTTT. V gene TRBV6-4 combines with J gene TRBJ1-6, with TRBD1 identical over 8 bases. Germline loops: CDR1 MRHNA, CDR2 SNTAGT. The trim removed 2 bases at V and 9 bases at J, leaving 6 bases unmatched. There are 15 residues in the CDR3.

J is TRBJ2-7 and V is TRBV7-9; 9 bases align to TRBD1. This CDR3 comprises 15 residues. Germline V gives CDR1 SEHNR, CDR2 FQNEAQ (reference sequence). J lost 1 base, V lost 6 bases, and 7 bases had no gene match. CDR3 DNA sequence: TGTGCCAGCAGTCCCCGCGGGACAGGGTCCTACGAGCAGTACTTC. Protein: CASSPRGTGSYEQYF.

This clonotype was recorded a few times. The CDR3 coding sequence is TGCAGCGCTAAGACGGGATCCTACGAGCAGTACTTC. The encoded protein is CSAKTGSYEQYF. The chain joins TRBV29-1 to TRBJ2-7, with a weak D call TRBD2 (5 bases). V gave up 7 bases and J gave up 1 base, with 11 bases separating them. There are 12 residues in the CDR3. Looked up from germline, CDR1 is SQVTM and CDR2 is ANQGSEA.

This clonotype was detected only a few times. CDR3 sequence reads: CASSWAIEGYEQYF. The CDR3 DNA follows: TGCGCCAGCAGCTGGGCTATTGAGGGGTACGAGCAGTACTTC. The rearrangement uses TRBV5-1 and TRBJ2-7; D possibly uses TRBD1 or TRBD2 (5 bases each). Trimming took off 3 bases at V and 4 bases at J, with 14 bases between the two ends. Germline V lookup: CDR1 SGHRS, CDR2 YFSETQ. The CDR3 totals 14 residues.

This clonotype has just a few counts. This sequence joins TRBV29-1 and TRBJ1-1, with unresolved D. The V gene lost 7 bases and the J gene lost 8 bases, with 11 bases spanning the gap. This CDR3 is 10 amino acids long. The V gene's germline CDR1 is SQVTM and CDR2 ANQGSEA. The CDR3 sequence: CSGVTVEAFF. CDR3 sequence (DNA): TGCAGCGGTGTCACAGTCGAAGCTTTCTTT.

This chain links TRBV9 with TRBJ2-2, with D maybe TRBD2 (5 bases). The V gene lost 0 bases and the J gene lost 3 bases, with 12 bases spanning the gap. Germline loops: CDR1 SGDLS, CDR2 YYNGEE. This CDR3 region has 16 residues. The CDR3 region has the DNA TGTGCCAGCAGCGTAGAAGGCGGGCTCTACACCGGGGAGCTGTTTTTT. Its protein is CASSVEGGLYTGELFF. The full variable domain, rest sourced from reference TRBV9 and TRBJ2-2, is DSGVTQTPKHLITATGQRVTLRCSPRSGDLSVYWYQQSLDQGLQFLIQYYNGEERAKGNILERFSAQQFPDLHSELNLSSLELGDSALYFCASSVEGGLYTGELFFGEGSRLTVL.

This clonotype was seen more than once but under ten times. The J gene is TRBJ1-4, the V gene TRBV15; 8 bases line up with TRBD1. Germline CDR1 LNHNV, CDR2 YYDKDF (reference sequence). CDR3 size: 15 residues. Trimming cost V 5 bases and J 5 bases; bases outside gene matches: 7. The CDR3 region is CATSPIGDRNEKLFF. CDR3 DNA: TGTGCCACCAGCCCTATTGGGGACAGGAATGAAAAACTGTTTTTT.

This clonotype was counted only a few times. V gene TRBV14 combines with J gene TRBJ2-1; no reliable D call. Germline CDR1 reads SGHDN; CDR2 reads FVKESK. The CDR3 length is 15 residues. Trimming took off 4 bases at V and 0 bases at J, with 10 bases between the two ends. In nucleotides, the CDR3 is TGTGCCAGCAGCCCGAAGCTATACTCCTACAATGAGCAGTTCTTC. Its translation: CASSPKLYSYNEQFF.

The CDR3 loop is CASTSGASYNSPLHF. The CDR3 DNA reads as TGTGCCAGCACCTCGGGGGCCTCCTATAATTCACCCCTCCACTTT. The V gene is TRBV4-2, the J gene TRBJ1-6; tentative D call: TRBD1 (6 bases). Between the trimmed V and J ends, which lost 7 bases and 0 bases, there was a span of 10 bases. The germline CDR1 and CDR2 sequences are LGHNA and YNFKEQ. There are 15 residues in the CDR3.

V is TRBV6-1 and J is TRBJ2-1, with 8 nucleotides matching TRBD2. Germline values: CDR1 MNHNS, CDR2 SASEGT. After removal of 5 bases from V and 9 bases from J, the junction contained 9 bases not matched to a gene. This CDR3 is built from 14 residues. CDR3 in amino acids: CASSTRGGQGEQFF. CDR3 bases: TGTGCCAGCAGTACCCGGGGGGGCCAGGGTGAGCAGTTCTTC.